A single sample is the source of the 32 T cell receptor beta chains below, sequenced in a study of CD8 T cells in ankylosing spondylitis. Their antigens remain unidentified. One entry per CDR3 protein results from TCRdb running MiXCR on the 5' RACE reads. This table holds more than 250,000 distinct CDR3 sequences, 6.5% to 10% found once. Overall study results and limits: Several highly homologous variants formed a TCR beta motif that appeared characteristic of ankylosing spondylitis blood.

Sequencing was performed on blood, either unsorted or a sorted T cell fraction (not recorded which). These receptors all stem from a male donor with ankylosing spondylitis.

This clonotype has a count of ten or more. V gene TRBV20-1 combines with J gene TRBJ2-1; D tentatively fits TRBD1 or TRBD2 (6 bases each). CDR1 and CDR2 from the germline V gene are DFQATT and SNEGSKA (reference sequence). The CDR3 runs to 16 residues. DNA of the CDR3: TGCAGCATACCTCAATCCGGGGGCAGCTCCTACAATGAGCAGTTCTTC. Amino acids: CSIPQSGGSSYNEQFF.

This clonotype came up many times. The V call is TRBV12-3 or TRBV12-4, the J call TRBJ2-7; D is unresolved. CDR3 length: 13 residues. The V end was cut by 2 bases, the J end by 5 bases, with 10 bases between. The CDR3 nucleotides read TGTGCCAGCAGTTTATTGTCAACGCACGAGCAGTACTTC. Protein: CASSLLSTHEQYF.

For the CDR3, the DNA is TGTGCTAGTGGATCACCCTACGAGCAGTACTTC. This codes for CASGSPYEQYF. This chain uses TRBV12-5 with TRBJ2-7; no clear D gene. Germline values: CDR1 LGHNT, CDR2 FRNRAP. The V gene lost 6 bases and the J gene lost 2 bases, with 5 bases spanning the gap. This CDR3 is 11 amino acids long.

This clonotype came up a few times. This rearrangement joins TRBV11-2 to TRBJ2-5; either TRBD1 or TRBD2 may fit D (7 bases each). This CDR3 is 16 amino acids long. The germline CDR1 and CDR2 sequences are SGHAT and FQNNGV. The germline V and J ends were trimmed by 6 bases and 2 bases, with 19 bases remaining between them. CDR3 protein: CASRPQGGGLQETQYF. CDR3 nucleotide sequence: TGTGCCAGCAGGCCACAGGGAGGGGGCCTACAAGAGACCCAGTACTTC. Based on the CDR3 plus reference TRBV11-2 and TRBJ2-5, the full variable domain is EAGVAQSPRYKIIEKRQSVAFWCNPISGHATLYWYQQILGQGPKLLIQFQNNGVVDDSQLPKDRFSAERLKGVDSTLKIQPAKLEDSAVYLCASRPQGGGLQETQYFGPGTRLLVL.

This clonotype was detected many times. The rearrangement joins TRBV4-2 to TRBJ2-5; 10 positions match TRBD1. After removal of 0 bases from V and 5 bases from J, the junction contained 6 bases not matched to a gene. Germline loops: CDR1 LGHNA, CDR2 YNFKEQ. This CDR3 is built from 16 residues. DNA of the CDR3: TGTGCCAGCAGCCAAGAAGGAAGGACAGGGGGTGAGACCCAGTACTTC. Amino acid sequence: CASSQEGRTGGETQYF.

This clonotype has only a few counts. The gene calls are TRBV27 and TRBJ2-3; D gene unclear. Germline V gene sequence: CDR1 MNHEY, CDR2 SMNVEV (reference sequence). This CDR3 region has 14 residues. V dropped 3 bases and J dropped 5 bases, with 12 bases sitting between them. DNA of the CDR3: TGTGCCAGCAGTTTCGGAAGAAATAGAGATACGCAGTATTTT. Protein product: CASSFGRNRDTQYF.

This clonotype was seen repeatedly, ten times or more. The chain recombines TRBV29-1 with TRBJ2-5; 7 bases are shared with TRBD1. This CDR3 region has 12 residues. CDR1 and CDR2 from the germline V gene are SQVTM and ANQGSEA. V trimming: 8 bases; J trimming: 4 bases; junction bases outside the gene matches: 7. The CDR3, as DNA: TGCAGCTCCGGACAGGTGGCAGAGACCCAGTACTTC. Protein product: CSSGQVAETQYF.

This clonotype was detected many times. This chain uses TRBV7-9 with TRBJ2-2; D unclear. Germline V gives CDR1 SEHNR, CDR2 FQNEAQ (reference sequence). With 7 bases removed from V and 6 bases from J, the gap between germline ends came to 9 bases. The CDR3 totals 12 residues. CDR3 bases: TGTGCCAGCATCTCTAGGCCCGGGGAGCTGTTTTTT. Its translation is CASISRPGELFF.

The chain recombines TRBV29-1 with TRBJ2-5; no reliable D call. V lost 5 bases, J lost 5 bases, and 12 bases lay in between. Germline V lookup: CDR1 SQVTM, CDR2 ANQGSEA. The CDR3 runs 12 residues. The CDR3 is CSVFGQEETQYF. The CDR3 DNA sequence: TGCAGCGTTTTCGGCCAAGAGGAGACCCAGTACTTC.

This clonotype was found many times. The V call is TRBV7-3, the J call TRBJ2-3; D is undetermined. V lost 1 base and J lost 4, with 9 bases in between. Germline loops: CDR1 SGHTA, CDR2 FQGTGA. This CDR3 contains 14 residues. CDR3 sequence (DNA): TGTGCCAGCAGCTTAAATCCCGCAGCAGATACGCAGTATTTT. Translation: CASSLNPAADTQYF.

This clonotype was seen only a few times. The rearrangement joins TRBV7-8 to TRBJ2-1; D is undetermined. The germline CDR1 and CDR2 sequences are SGHVS and FQNEAQ. The ends were cut back, 5 bases at V and 2 bases at J, with 13 bases in the middle. The CDR3 is 15 residues long. The CDR3 protein is CASSPTELAYNEQFF. CDR3 nucleotide sequence: TGTGCCAGCAGCCCTACAGAGCTTGCCTACAATGAGCAGTTCTTC.

This clonotype was seen only a few times. The rearrangement joins TRBV6-1 to TRBJ1-4; possibly TRBD1 for D (6 bases). CDR3 length equals 15 residues. V was shortened by 6 bases and J by 0 bases, with 11 bases between the two germline ends. From germline, CDR1 is MNHNS and CDR2 SASEGT. This chain's CDR3 is CASSPRGPTNEKLFF. In nucleotides, the CDR3 is TGTGCCAGCAGCCCCAGGGGTCCAACTAATGAAAAACTGTTTTTT.

The V call is TRBV11-3, the J call TRBJ2-3; D might be TRBD1 (5 bases). This CDR3 has 15 residues. The ends were cut back, 0 bases at V and 0 bases at J, with 7 bases in the middle. Germline CDR1 and CDR2: SGHNT and YENEEA. The CDR3: CASSLEGLSTDTQYF. Written as DNA, the CDR3 is TGTGCCAGCAGCTTAGAGGGGCTTAGCACAGATACGCAGTATTTT.

This clonotype was observed a handful of times. The chain recombines TRBV20-1 with TRBJ2-3; TRBD2 might be the D (6 bases). CDR1 DFQATT and CDR2 SNEGSKA come from the germline V gene (reference sequence). There are 14 residues in the CDR3. V was clipped by 5 bases and J by 2 bases, with 14 bases between them. CDR3 DNA: TGCAGTGCTCCGGGGGTCATATACACAGATACGCAGTATTTT. Protein: CSAPGVIYTDTQYF.

The chain recombines TRBV7-6 with TRBJ2-3; 7 bases map to TRBD2. The CDR3 is made up of 17 amino acids. Germline-derived CDR1 and CDR2 are SGHVS and FNYEAQ. V lost 5 bases, J lost 0 bases, and 11 bases stayed unmatched. CDR3 coding DNA: TGTGCCAGCAGCCCGAGGGGAGGGAGCCAAAGCACAGATACGCAGTATTTT. It encodes CASSPRGGSQSTDTQYF.

This clonotype has only a few counts. The rearrangement joins TRBV5-1 to TRBJ2-1; 9 bases align to TRBD1. Per the germline V gene, CDR1 is SGHRS and CDR2 is YFSETQ. The V and J ends lost 5 bases and 2 bases, in that order; junction bases with no gene match: 5. The CDR3 runs 15 residues. The CDR3: CASREGQGAYNEQFF. The CDR3 region has the DNA TGCGCCAGCAGGGAGGGACAGGGTGCCTACAATGAGCAGTTCTTC.

This clonotype turned up a few times. This rearrangement joins TRBV6-1 to TRBJ2-2; 8 nucleotides align to TRBD2. With V trimmed by 4 bases and J by 8 bases, 9 bases remained unmatched. CDR1 MNHNS and CDR2 SASEGT come from the germline V gene. The CDR3 length is 15 residues. The CDR3 is CASSAGLAAVGELFF. DNA for the CDR3: TGTGCCAGCAGTGCCGGACTAGCCGCGGTAGGGGAGCTGTTTTTT.

This chain joins TRBV11-3 and TRBJ2-2, with TRBD2 matching 13 bases. Germline V CDR1 and CDR2: SGHNT, YENEEA. The CDR3 consists of 17 residues. The V segment lost 5 bases and the J segment 8 bases; nucleotides outside the gene matches: 11. The CDR3 DNA sequence: TGTGCCAGCAGCGAACCGAGGACTAGCGGGAGACTAGGGGAGCTGTTTTTT. It yields the protein CASSEPRTSGRLGELFF.

Written as DNA, the CDR3 is TGCAGTGCTAATCAGGGACTCACGTTATCCTACGAGCAGTACTTC. Its protein product is CSANQGLTLSYEQYF. This chain joins TRBV20-1 and TRBJ2-7; D may be TRBD2 (6 bases). The germline gives CDR1 DFQATT, CDR2 SNEGSKA (reference sequence). This CDR3 region has 15 residues. V was cut by 4 bases and J by 1 base, with 17 bases left in between.

V usage is TRBV5-5 and J usage is TRBJ2-7; tentatively, D is TRBD1 (6 bases). Trimming left V 4 bases short and J 4 bases short, with 12 bases between. The V gene's germline CDR1 is SGHKS and CDR2 YYEKEE (reference sequence). This CDR3 region has 13 residues. The CDR3 DNA reads as TGTGCCAGCAGCACACAGGGTTTATACGAGCAGTACTTC. Residues: CASSTQGLYEQYF.

This clonotype was seen a few times. The CDR3 here is CAISRTGASGANVLTF. CDR3 DNA: TGTGCCATCAGTCGGACAGGTGCATCGGGGGCCAACGTCCTGACTTTC. V gene TRBV10-3 combines with J gene TRBJ2-6; 7 bases are a match to TRBD1. Germline V gene data show CDR1 as ENHRY and CDR2 as SYGVKD. The CDR3 covers 16 residues. Unmatched junction bases numbered 8, after V lost 5 bases and J lost 4 bases.

This clonotype was counted between two and nine times. The V call is TRBV4-1, the J call TRBJ2-3; the match to TRBD2 covers 7 bases. Germline V CDR1 and CDR2: MGHRA, YSYEKL. V was clipped by 3 bases and J by 2 bases; unmatched bases: 5. The CDR3 is 15 residues long. CDR3 in DNA: TGCGCCAGCAGCCAGGCGGGAGCACTCACAGATACGCAGTATTTT. The encoded protein is CASSQAGALTDTQYF.

Many counts were recorded for this clonotype. The J gene is TRBJ2-3, the V gene TRBV12-3 or TRBV12-4, with no clear D. The CDR3 runs to 15 residues. V was clipped by 3 bases and J by 3 bases, with 13 bases between them. The CDR3 loop is CASSLFGERTDTQYF. In DNA form, the CDR3 reads TGTGCCAGCAGTTTGTTCGGAGAGAGGACAGATACGCAGTATTTT.

This clonotype has a count of ten or more. V usage is TRBV7-2 and J usage is TRBJ1-5; D is unclear. The V and J ends lost 5 bases and 5 bases respectively, with 13 bases between them. The CDR3 runs 14 residues. Germline lookup yields CDR1 SGHTA and CDR2 FQGNSA. The CDR3 nucleotides read TGTGCCAGCAGCCCCAAGTCGTTATATCAGCCCCAGCATTTT. Protein: CASSPKSLYQPQHF. The full variable domain, with the rest looked up from reference TRBV7-2 and TRBJ1-5, is GAGVSQSPSNKVTEKGKDVELRCDPISGHTALYWYRQSLGQGLEFLIYFQGNSAPDKSGLPSDRFSAERTGGSVSTLTIQRTQQEDSAVYLCASSPKSLYQPQHFGDGTRLSIL.

The table lists this clonotype with many counts. The chain employs TRBV3-1 and TRBJ2-7; D is ambiguous. Germline V gives CDR1 LGHDT, CDR2 YNNKEL (reference sequence). CDR3 size: 12 residues. V lost 1 base, J lost 2 bases, and 3 bases lay in between. This CDR3 reads CASSQVPYEQYF. CDR3 sequence (DNA): TGTGCCAGCAGCCAAGTTCCCTACGAGCAGTACTTC.

This clonotype was counted between two and nine times. The V and J genes are TRBV6-1 and TRBJ1-5, with 10 bases matching TRBD1. The CDR3 contains 15 residues. Germline V lookup: CDR1 MNHNS, CDR2 SASEGT. Trimming cost V 6 bases and J 6 bases; bases outside gene matches: 8. The CDR3 loop is CASRRQGADGQPQHF. The DNA of the CDR3 is TGTGCCAGCAGACGACAGGGGGCAGATGGTCAGCCCCAGCATTTT.

This clonotype appeared many times. The gene calls are TRBV28 and TRBJ1-1, with no clear D. The CDR3 extends over 14 amino acids. Germline lookup yields CDR1 MDHEN and CDR2 SYDVKM. V shed 3 bases and J shed 3 bases, with 11 bases lying between them. The CDR3 is CASSLPSMDTEAFF. The CDR3 nucleotides are TGTGCCAGCAGTTTGCCCTCTATGGACACTGAAGCTTTCTTT.

This clonotype has at least ten counts. The chain combines TRBV12-3 or TRBV12-4 with TRBJ2-1; TRBD1 agrees at 9 bases. The CDR3 spans 14 residues. V was clipped by 7 bases and J by 7 bases; unmatched bases: 8. CDR3: CASTQAGTGNEQFF. The CDR3, as DNA: TGTGCCAGCACCCAGGCCGGGACAGGGAATGAGCAGTTCTTC.

This clonotype has ten or more counts. The CDR3 DNA reads TGTGCCAGCAGTTTAAAGGGACAGACATACAATGAGCAGTTCTTC. As protein: CASSLKGQTYNEQFF. This chain joins TRBV12-3 or TRBV12-4 and TRBJ2-1, with 7 bases lining up with TRBD1. Trimming took 2 bases from V and 4 from J; bases not matched to a gene: 5. CDR3 length: 15 residues.

This rearrangement joins TRBV6-1 to TRBJ2-7; no clear D. Trimming pared 6 bases from V and 3 bases from J, leaving 9 bases between. The CDR3 is made up of 12 amino acids. Germline loops: CDR1 MNHNS, CDR2 SASEGT. In DNA, the CDR3 is TGTGCCAGCAGATCGGACGGCTACGAGCAGTACTTC. Protein sequence: CASRSDGYEQYF.

This clonotype has only a few counts. The chain is built from TRBV28 and TRBJ2-5, with D unclear. The CDR3 covers 15 residues. Trimming removed 2 bases at V and 5 bases at J, with 15 bases between. Looked up from germline, CDR1 is MDHEN and CDR2 is SYDVKM. For the CDR3, the DNA is TGTGCCAGCAGTTTACAATGGGCTCCCGGGGAGACCCAGTACTTC. Translating gives CASSLQWAPGETQYF.

This clonotype has more than one count but fewer than ten. The V and J genes are TRBV18 and TRBJ2-3; no reliable D call. This CDR3 spans 14 amino acids. Per the germline V gene, CDR1 is KGHSH and CDR2 is LQKENI. V lost 0 bases to trimming and J lost 0 bases, with 4 bases between them. DNA of the CDR3: TGTGCCAGCTCACCACCGGCGAGCACAGATACGCAGTATTTT. It encodes CASSPPASTDTQYF.